The 12 T cell receptor beta chains listed next were all sequenced from one sample in a study of cytomegalovirus exposure and HLA in healthy donors. Clones were sequenced by immunoSEQ multiplex PCR, and TCRdb holds only the in-frame ones, with some missing. The table records tens of thousands of clones, approximately 95% of them present only once. What was sequenced was PBMCs. The receptor source for this set is a woman aged 18-30 years in good health and CMV-seronegative.

The chain links TRBV29-1 to TRBJ2-2; D is unresolved. Trimming left V 6 bases short and J 4 bases short, with 6 bases between. Germline CDR1 reads SQVTM; CDR2 reads ANQGSEA. The CDR3 is 11 residues long. Here the CDR3 DNA reads TGCAGCGTGACACGCACCGGGGAGCTGTTTTTT. Amino acid sequence: CSVTRTGELFF.

The chain combines TRBV7-2 with TRBJ1-1; 9 nucleotides line up with TRBD1. Germline trimming cut 5 bases from V and 4 bases from J; bases unmatched to any gene: 5. Germline lookup yields CDR1 SGHTA and CDR2 FQGNSA. CDR3 length: 14 amino acids. CDR3 nucleotide sequence: TGTGCCAGCAGCGTACAGGGGGCGAGCACTGAAGCTTTCTTT. This gives the protein CASSVQGASTEAFF. Using reference TRBV7-2 and TRBJ1-1 for the parts outside the CDR3, the full variable domain is GAGVSQSPSNKVTEKGKDVELRCDPISGHTALYWYRQSLGQGLEFLIYFQGNSAPDKSGLPSDRFSAERTGGSVSTLTIQRTQQEDSAVYLCASSVQGASTEAFFGQGTRLTVV.

The V gene is TRBV28, the J gene TRBJ2-7; perhaps TRBD2 as D (5 bases). CDR3 length equals 13 residues. Trimming shortened V by 2 bases and J by 9 bases, and 14 bases separated the two germline ends. From germline, CDR1 is MDHEN and CDR2 SYDVKM. CDR3 bases: TGTGCCAGCAGTTTAGCCGGCACCCGGGGGCAGTACTTC. It specifies CASSLAGTRGQYF. The full variable domain, rest sourced from reference TRBV28 and TRBJ2-7, is DVKVTQSSRYLVKRTGEKVFLECVQDMDHENMFWYRQDPGLGLRLIYFSYDVKMKEKGDIPEGYSVSREKKERFSLILESASTNQTSMYLCASSLAGTRGQYFGPGTRLTVT.

The chain combines TRBV4-3 with TRBJ2-7; tentatively, D is TRBD2 (5 bases). Per germline, CDR1 LGHNA and CDR2 YSLEER. V was shortened by 0 bases and J by 0 bases, with 9 bases between the two germline ends. This CDR3 comprises 15 residues. The CDR3 protein is CASSQELGDSYEQYF. CDR3 in DNA: TGCGCCAGCAGCCAAGAACTAGGCGACTCCTACGAGCAGTACTTC.

This chain uses TRBV6-5 with TRBJ2-5, with TRBD2 matching 9 bases. The V gene's germline CDR1 is MNHEY and CDR2 SVGAGI. V gave up 8 bases and J gave up 5 bases; unmatched junction bases: 9. There are 14 residues in the CDR3. CDR3 nucleotides: TGTGCCAGCTGGGCGGGGGGGCTGTTGGAGACCCAGTACTTC. Its translation: CASWAGGLLETQYF.

The rearrangement uses TRBV28 and TRBJ1-2; maybe TRBD1 (6 bases). Trimming removed 8 bases at V and 4 bases at J, with 8 bases between. Germline V CDR1 and CDR2: MDHEN, SYDVKM. The CDR3 length is 11 residues. The CDR3: CASGGLYGYTF. The CDR3 DNA is TGTGCCAGCGGGGGCCTCTATGGCTACACCTTC.

The chain is built from TRBV6-1 and TRBJ2-5, with TRBD1 as a possible D gene (6 bases). Germline CDR1 MNHNS, CDR2 SASEGT. With 2 bases removed from V and 5 bases from J, the gap between germline ends came to 15 bases. The CDR3 sequence is 15 residues long. CDR3 sequence (DNA): TGTGCCAGCAGTGAATGGGCAGGGGAGTTGGAGACCCAGTACTTC. Encoded protein: CASSEWAGELETQYF.

The V gene is TRBV10-3, the J gene TRBJ2-5, with 11 positions matching TRBD2. Germline V lookup: CDR1 ENHRY, CDR2 SYGVKD. CDR3 length equals 18 residues. V was clipped by 0 bases and J by 2 bases; unmatched bases: 8. In DNA form, the CDR3 reads TGTGCCATCAGTGAGTCTGCGCTAGCGGGAGGCCCACAAGAGACCCAGTACTTC. Its translation: CAISESALAGGPQETQYF.

This sequence joins TRBV9 and TRBJ2-5, with 10 bases that match TRBD2. J gave up 4 bases and V 0 bases, and 6 bases lay outside the gene matches. Per the germline V gene, CDR1 is SGDLS and CDR2 is YYNGEE. The CDR3 has 16 residues. The CDR3 reads CASSVASLAGVETQYF. CDR3 sequence (DNA): TGTGCCAGCAGCGTAGCATCGCTAGCGGGAGTAGAGACCCAGTACTTC.

The V gene is TRBV19, the J gene TRBJ2-7, with 9 bases identical to TRBD1. The CDR3 length is 15 residues. Germline V gives CDR1 LNHDA, CDR2 SQIVND (reference sequence). V trimming: 10 bases; J trimming: 2 bases; junction bases outside the gene matches: 12. In nucleotides, the CDR3 is TGTGCCACCTCCTCCCGACAGGGGGTTCCCTACGAGCAGTACTTC. This sequence encodes CATSSRQGVPYEQYF.

This chain joins TRBV4-3 and TRBJ2-1, with D unresolved. The CDR3 spans 15 residues. V lost 3 bases and J 1 base, leaving 10 bases between the germline ends. CDR1 and CDR2 (germline): LGHNA, YSLEER. The CDR3 is CASSHLRNSYNEQFF. The CDR3 DNA sequence: TGCGCCAGCAGCCACCTCAGGAATTCCTACAATGAGCAGTTCTTC.

J is TRBJ1-1 and V is TRBV9; TRBD1 is a possible D gene (5 bases). The germline gives CDR1 SGDLS, CDR2 YYNGEE. The CDR3 is 13 amino acids. Trimming removed 0 bases at V and 7 bases at J, with 10 bases between. The DNA of the CDR3 is TGTGCCAGCAGCGTAGCCCCCGGGGGTGAAGCTTTCTTT. Its translation: CASSVAPGGEAFF.